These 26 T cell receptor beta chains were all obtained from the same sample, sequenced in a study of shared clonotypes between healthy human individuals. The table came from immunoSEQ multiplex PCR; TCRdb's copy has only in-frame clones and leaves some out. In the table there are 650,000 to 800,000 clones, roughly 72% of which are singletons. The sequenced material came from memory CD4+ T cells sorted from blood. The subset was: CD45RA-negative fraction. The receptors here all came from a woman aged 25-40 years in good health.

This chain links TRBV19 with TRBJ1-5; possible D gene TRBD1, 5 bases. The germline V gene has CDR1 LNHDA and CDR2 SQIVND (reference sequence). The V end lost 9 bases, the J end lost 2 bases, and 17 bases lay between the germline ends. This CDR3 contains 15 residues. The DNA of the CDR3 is TGTGCCAGCACCTGGGGGGTTTCGGGCAATCAGCCCCAGCATTTT. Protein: CASTWGVSGNQPQHF.

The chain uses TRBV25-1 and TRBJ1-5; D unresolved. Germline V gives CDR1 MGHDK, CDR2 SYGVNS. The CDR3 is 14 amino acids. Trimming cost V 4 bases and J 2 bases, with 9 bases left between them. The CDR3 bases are TGTGCCAGCAGTGGGTCAGAGGGCAATCAGCCCCAGCATTTT. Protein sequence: CASSGSEGNQPQHF. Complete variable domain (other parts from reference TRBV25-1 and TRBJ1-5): EADIYQTPRYLVIGTGKKITLECSQTMGHDKMYWYQQDPGMELHLIHYSYGVNSTEKGDLSSESTVSRIRTEHFPLTLESARPSHTSQYLCASSGSEGNQPQHFGDGTRLSIL.

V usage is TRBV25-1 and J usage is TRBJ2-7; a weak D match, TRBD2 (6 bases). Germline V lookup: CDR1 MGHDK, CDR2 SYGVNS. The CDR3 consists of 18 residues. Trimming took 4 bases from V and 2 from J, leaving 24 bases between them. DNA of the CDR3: TGTGCCAGCAGTGGCGCTTTGATCTCCGGGACTTTCACCTACGAGCAGTACTTC. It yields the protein CASSGALISGTFTYEQYF.

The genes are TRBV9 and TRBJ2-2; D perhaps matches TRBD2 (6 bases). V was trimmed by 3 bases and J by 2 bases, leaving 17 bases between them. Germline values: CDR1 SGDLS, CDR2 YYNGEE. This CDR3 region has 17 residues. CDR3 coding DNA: TGTGCCAGCAGCGACCAACGGCGGGGCTATAACACCGGGGAGCTGTTTTTT. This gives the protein CASSDQRRGYNTGELFF.

The CDR3: CASSLIAVSSGNTIYF. CDR3 bases: TGTGCCAGCAGCTTGATTGCGGTGAGCTCTGGAAACACCATATATTTT. V gene TRBV5-5 combines with J gene TRBJ1-3; the D is unclear. This CDR3 region has 16 residues. Trimming removed 1 base from V and 0 bases from J, with 11 bases in between. Germline V gives CDR1 SGHKS, CDR2 YYEKEE (reference sequence).

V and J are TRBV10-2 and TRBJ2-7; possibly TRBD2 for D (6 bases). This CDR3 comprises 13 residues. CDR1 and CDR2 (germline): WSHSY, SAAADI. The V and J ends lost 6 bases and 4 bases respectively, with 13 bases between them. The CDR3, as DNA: TGCGCCAGCAGCGCGGGACCAAGGTACGAGCAGTACTTC. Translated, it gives CASSAGPRYEQYF.

DNA of the CDR3: TGTGCCAGCAGTTTATCTCCGGGACAGGGGGAAGTGAACGAGCAGTACTTC. Protein: CASSLSPGQGEVNEQYF. The V gene is TRBV28, the J gene TRBJ2-7; 11 bases fit TRBD1. CDR3 size: 17 residues. The ends lost 1 base at V and 5 bases at J; junction bases unmatched: 10. Germline V CDR1 and CDR2: MDHEN, SYDVKM. Full variable domain (rest looked up from reference TRBV28 and TRBJ2-7): DVKVTQSSRYLVKRTGEKVFLECVQDMDHENMFWYRQDPGLGLRLIYFSYDVKMKEKGDIPEGYSVSREKKERFSLILESASTNQTSMYLCASSLSPGQGEVNEQYFGPGTRLTVT.

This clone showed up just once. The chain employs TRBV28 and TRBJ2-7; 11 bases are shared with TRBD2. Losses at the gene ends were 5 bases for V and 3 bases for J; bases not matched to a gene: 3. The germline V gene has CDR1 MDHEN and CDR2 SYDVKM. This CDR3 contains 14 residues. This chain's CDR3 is CASSRLAGYYEQYF. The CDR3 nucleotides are TGTGCCAGCAGTCGACTAGCGGGGTACTACGAGCAGTACTTC.

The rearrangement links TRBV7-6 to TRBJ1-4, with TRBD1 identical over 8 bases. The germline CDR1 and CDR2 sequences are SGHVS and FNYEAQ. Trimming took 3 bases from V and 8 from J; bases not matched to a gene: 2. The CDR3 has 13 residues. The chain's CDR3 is CASSLDRDEKLFF. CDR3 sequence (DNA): TGTGCCAGCAGCTTGGACAGGGACGAAAAACTGTTTTTT.

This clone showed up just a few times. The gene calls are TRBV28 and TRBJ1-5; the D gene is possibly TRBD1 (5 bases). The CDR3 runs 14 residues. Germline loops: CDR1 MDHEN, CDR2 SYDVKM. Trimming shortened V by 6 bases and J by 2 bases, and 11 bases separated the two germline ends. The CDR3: CASRRQGGNQPQHF. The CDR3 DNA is TGTGCCAGCAGAAGACAAGGGGGCAATCAGCCCCAGCATTTT.

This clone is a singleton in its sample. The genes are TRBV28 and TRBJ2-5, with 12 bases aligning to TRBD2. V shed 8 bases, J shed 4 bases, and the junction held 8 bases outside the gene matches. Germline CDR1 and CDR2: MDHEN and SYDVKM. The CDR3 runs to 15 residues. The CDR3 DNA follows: TGTGCCAGCGCACGACTAGCGGGAGTTGGAGAGACCCAGTACTTC. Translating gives CASARLAGVGETQYF.

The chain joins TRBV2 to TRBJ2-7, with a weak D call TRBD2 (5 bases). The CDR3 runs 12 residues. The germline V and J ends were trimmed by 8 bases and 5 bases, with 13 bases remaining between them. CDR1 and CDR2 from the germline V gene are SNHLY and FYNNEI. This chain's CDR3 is CASSLESHEQYF. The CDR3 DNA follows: TGTGCCAGCTCACTAGAGAGTCACGAGCAGTACTTC.

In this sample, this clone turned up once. Here the CDR3 DNA reads TGTGCCAGCGGCCTGGGGGGGTCTATTGAAAAACTGTTTTTT. It is translated as CASGLGGSIEKLFF. This chain links TRBV28 with TRBJ1-4, with D perhaps matching TRBD1 (5 bases). Germline loops: CDR1 MDHEN, CDR2 SYDVKM. The V end lost 8 bases, the J end lost 7 bases, and 17 bases lay between the germline ends. There are 14 residues in the CDR3.

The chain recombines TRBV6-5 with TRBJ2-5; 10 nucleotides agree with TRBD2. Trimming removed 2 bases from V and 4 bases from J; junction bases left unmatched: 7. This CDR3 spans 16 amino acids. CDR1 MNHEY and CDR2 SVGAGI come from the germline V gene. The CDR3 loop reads CASSYLRAGGGETQYF. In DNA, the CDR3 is TGTGCCAGCAGTTACCTGAGAGCGGGAGGGGGAGAGACCCAGTACTTC.

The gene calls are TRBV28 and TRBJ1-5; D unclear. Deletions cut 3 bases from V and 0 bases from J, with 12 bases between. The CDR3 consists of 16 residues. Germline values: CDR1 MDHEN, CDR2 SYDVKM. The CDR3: CASSFKQINSNQPQHF. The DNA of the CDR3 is TGTGCCAGCAGTTTCAAGCAGATCAATAGCAATCAGCCCCAGCATTTT.

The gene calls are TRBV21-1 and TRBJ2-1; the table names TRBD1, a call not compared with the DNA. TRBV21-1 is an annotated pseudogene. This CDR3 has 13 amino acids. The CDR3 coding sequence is TGTGCCAGCACCAGAAACCGACAGGATAAATCTTTCTTC. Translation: CASTRNRQDKSFF.

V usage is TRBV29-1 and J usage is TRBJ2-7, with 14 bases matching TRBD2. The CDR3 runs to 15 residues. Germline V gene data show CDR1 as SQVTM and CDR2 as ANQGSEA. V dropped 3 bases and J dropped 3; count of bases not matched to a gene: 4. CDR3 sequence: CSVDSGTSGSYEQYF. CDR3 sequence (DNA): TGCAGCGTTGATTCTGGGACTAGCGGGAGCTACGAGCAGTACTTC.

The DNA of the CDR3 is TGTGCCAGCAGCCCCGGACAGAACACTGAAGCTTTCTTT. It specifies CASSPGQNTEAFF. The chain employs TRBV11-1 and TRBJ1-1; D might be TRBD1 (5 bases). V was shortened by 5 bases and J by 1 base, with 8 bases between the two germline ends. This CDR3 has 13 residues. Germline loops: CDR1 SGHAT, CDR2 FQDESV (reference sequence). Complete variable domain (other parts from reference TRBV11-1 and TRBJ1-1): EAEVAQSPRYKITEKSQAVAFWCDPISGHATLYWYRQILGQGPELLVQFQDESVVDDSQLPKDRFSAERLKGVDSTLKIQPAELGDSAMYLCASSPGQNTEAFFGQGTRLTVV.

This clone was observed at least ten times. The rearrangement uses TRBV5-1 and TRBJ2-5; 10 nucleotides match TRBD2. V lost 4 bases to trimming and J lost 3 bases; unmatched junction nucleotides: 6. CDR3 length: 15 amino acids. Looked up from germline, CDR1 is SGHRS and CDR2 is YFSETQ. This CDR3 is CASSTGGLAEETQYF. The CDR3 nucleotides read TGCGCCAGCAGCACGGGCGGACTAGCGGAAGAGACCCAGTACTTC.

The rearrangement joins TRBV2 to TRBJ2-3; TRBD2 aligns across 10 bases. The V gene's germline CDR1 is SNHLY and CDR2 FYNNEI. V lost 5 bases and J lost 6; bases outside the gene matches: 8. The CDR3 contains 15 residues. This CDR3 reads CASSRTSGTGDTQYF. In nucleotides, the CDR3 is TGTGCCAGCAGTCGGACTAGCGGCACAGGGGATACGCAGTATTTT.

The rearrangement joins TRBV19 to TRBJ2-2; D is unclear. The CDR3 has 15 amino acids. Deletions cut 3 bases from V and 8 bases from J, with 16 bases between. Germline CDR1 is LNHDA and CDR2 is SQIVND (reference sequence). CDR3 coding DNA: TGTGCCAGTAGTATCCCGTCGTCCACGGCGGGGGAGCTGTTTTTT. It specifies CASSIPSSTAGELFF.

The CDR3 DNA reads TGTGCCAGCAGCGCGGACAGGTCCCCTTTATTTAGCAATCAGCCCCAGCATTTT. It is translated as CASSADRSPLFSNQPQHF. The gene calls are TRBV2 and TRBJ1-5; 7 bases are shared with TRBD1. The CDR3 consists of 18 residues. V dropped 6 bases and J dropped 0; count of bases not matched to a gene: 14. Germline V gene lookup returns CDR1 SNHLY and CDR2 FYNNEI. The complete variable domain, with remaining parts taken from reference TRBV2 and TRBJ1-5, reads EPEVTQTPSHQVTQMGQEVILRCVPISNHLYFYWYRQILGQKVEFLVSFYNNEISEKSEIFDDQFSVERPDGSNFTLKIRSTKLEDSAMYFCASSADRSPLFSNQPQHFGDGTRLSIL.

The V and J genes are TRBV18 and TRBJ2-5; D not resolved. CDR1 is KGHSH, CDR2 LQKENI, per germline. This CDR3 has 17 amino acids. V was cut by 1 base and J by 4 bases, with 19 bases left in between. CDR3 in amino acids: CASSPRKGSPGLETQYF. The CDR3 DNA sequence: TGTGCCAGCTCACCACGGAAGGGCTCTCCGGGTTTAGAGACCCAGTACTTC.

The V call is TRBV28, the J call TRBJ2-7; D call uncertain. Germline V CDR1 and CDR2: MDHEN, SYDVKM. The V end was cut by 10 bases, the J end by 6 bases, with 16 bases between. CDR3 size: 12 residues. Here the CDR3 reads CATTSGGFEQYF. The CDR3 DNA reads TGTGCCACCACTTCCGGCGGCTTCGAGCAGTACTTC.

CDR3 amino acids: CASSDQAGQDTQYF. The CDR3 nucleotides are TGTGCCAGCAGTGACCAGGCAGGCCAGGATACGCAGTATTTT. V gene TRBV6-4 combines with J gene TRBJ2-3; D gene unclear. V dropped 2 bases and J dropped 6 bases, with 12 bases sitting between them. From germline, CDR1 is MRHNA and CDR2 SNTAGT. This CDR3 is 14 amino acids long.

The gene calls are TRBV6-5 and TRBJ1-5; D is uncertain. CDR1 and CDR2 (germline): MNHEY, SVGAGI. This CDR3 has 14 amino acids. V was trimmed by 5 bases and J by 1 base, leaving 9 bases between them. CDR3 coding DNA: TGTGCCAGCAGTCGCGACACCAGCAATCAGCCCCAGCATTTT. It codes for CASSRDTSNQPQHF.